Listed here are 30 T cell receptor beta chains from one sample, sequenced in a study of cytomegalovirus exposure and HLA in healthy donors. PCR amplification relied on 60 Vbeta primers (plus 13 Jbeta primers). Sequencing used immunoSEQ multiplex PCR; TCRdb keeps in-frame clones, though not all of them. Of around 150,000 clones listed, 70% to 85% are singletons. Material: PBMCs. Source of these receptors: a male donor in good health and CMV-seronegative.

The chain joins TRBV7-2 to TRBJ1-4, with 8 bases identical to TRBD1. Germline lookup yields CDR1 SGHTA and CDR2 FQGNSA. V lost 2 bases, J lost 0 bases, and 8 bases stayed unmatched. The CDR3 is 18 residues long. The CDR3 sequence: CASSLNPRGRATNEKLFF. The CDR3 nucleotides read TGTGCCAGCAGCTTAAATCCCAGGGGGCGGGCAACTAATGAAAAACTGTTTTTT. Together with reference TRBV7-2 and TRBJ1-4, the CDR3 gives the full variable domain: GAGVSQSPSNKVTEKGKDVELRCDPISGHTALYWYRQSLGQGLEFLIYFQGNSAPDKSGLPSDRFSAERTGGSVSTLTIQRTQQEDSAVYLCASSLNPRGRATNEKLFFGSGTQLSVL.

This clone has just one count. The chain joins TRBV5-4 to TRBJ2-1; 8 bases align to TRBD2. The germline V gene has CDR1 SGHNT and CDR2 YYREEE (reference sequence). This CDR3 comprises 16 residues. After removal of 0 bases from V and 6 bases from J, the junction contained 8 bases not matched to a gene. In DNA, the CDR3 is TGTGCCAGCAGCTTGGTAAGGGGACTAGTCTCCAATGAGCAGTTCTTC. Translated, it gives CASSLVRGLVSNEQFF.

V and J are TRBV27 and TRBJ2-3; 8 nucleotides match TRBD1. Looked up from germline, CDR1 is MNHEY and CDR2 is SMNVEV (reference sequence). After removal of 4 bases from V and 2 bases from J, the junction contained 5 bases not matched to a gene. CDR3 length: 15 amino acids. The CDR3 DNA is TGTGCCAGCAGTTCCGGACAGGGCCCCACAGATACGCAGTATTTT. Translating gives CASSSGQGPTDTQYF.

V is TRBV19 and J is TRBJ1-3; 7 bases fit TRBD1. Per the germline V gene, CDR1 is LNHDA and CDR2 is SQIVND (reference sequence). The CDR3 is made up of 15 amino acids. The V and J ends lost 4 bases and 0 bases, in that order; junction bases with no gene match: 3. The CDR3 DNA reads TGTGCCAGTAGTACCGACAGGGCCTCTGGAAACACCATATATTTT. Translating gives CASSTDRASGNTIYF.

The rearrangement joins TRBV25-1 to TRBJ2-7; D may be TRBD1 (6 bases). This CDR3 has 14 amino acids. CDR1 MGHDK and CDR2 SYGVNS come from the germline V gene. V gave up 2 bases and J gave up 5 bases, with 13 bases separating them. CDR3 coding DNA: TGTGCCAGCAGTGAAAGGGGGATGTGGAACGAGCAGTACTTC. This gives the protein CASSERGMWNEQYF.

This clone occurred once. The V call is TRBV29-1, the J call TRBJ2-3; 10 bases are shared with TRBD2. CDR3 length: 19 residues. Per germline, CDR1 SQVTM and CDR2 ANQGSEA. Losses at the gene ends were 4 bases for V and 0 bases for J; bases not matched to a gene: 16. The CDR3 DNA follows: TGCAGCGTTGGGGGCGCGGTAAGCGGGAGGGCCACGAGCACAGATACGCAGTATTTT. It encodes CSVGGAVSGRATSTDTQYF.

This chain connects TRBV28 to TRBJ2-3; 7 nucleotides agree with TRBD2. CDR1 is MDHEN and CDR2 is SYDVKM in the germline V gene. The CDR3 has 16 amino acids. J was trimmed by 0 bases and V by 3 bases; bases with no gene match: 6. The DNA of the CDR3 is TGTGCCAGCAGTTTCTTGGGACTAACTAGCACAGATACGCAGTATTTT. Residues: CASSFLGLTSTDTQYF.

This sequence joins TRBV5-1 and TRBJ2-1, with D possibly being TRBD2 (6 bases). Per germline, CDR1 SGHRS and CDR2 YFSETQ. This CDR3 has 15 residues. Trimming cost V 0 bases and J 8 bases, with 15 bases left between them. The CDR3 sequence is CASSLEAGRFYEQFF. CDR3 sequence (DNA): TGCGCCAGCAGCTTGGAGGCGGGACGGTTCTATGAGCAGTTCTTC. The whole variable domain, remainder taken from reference TRBV5-1 and TRBJ2-1, is KAGVTQTPRYLIKTRGQQVTLSCSPISGHRSVSWYQQTPGQGLQFLFEYFSETQRNKGNFPGRFSGRQFSNSRSEMNVSTLELGDSALYLCASSLEAGRFYEQFFGPGTRLTVL.

The gene calls are TRBV7-2 and TRBJ1-2, with TRBD1 as a possible D gene (5 bases). The V end was cut by 0 bases, the J end by 5 bases, with 7 bases between. Germline V lookup: CDR1 SGHTA, CDR2 FQGNSA. This CDR3 is 13 amino acids long. The CDR3 loop reads CASSLARVYGYTF. CDR3 nucleotides: TGTGCCAGCAGCTTAGCCAGGGTGTATGGCTACACCTTC.

The chain links TRBV7-9 to TRBJ2-5; a possible D gene is TRBD1 (6 bases). The V end was cut by 2 bases, the J end by 1 base, with 17 bases between. The CDR3 is 17 amino acids. CDR1 is SEHNR and CDR2 is FQNEAQ in the germline V gene (reference sequence). CDR3 coding DNA: TGTGCCAGCAGCTTAAGTCATAGGACAGAAACCCAAGAGACCCAGTACTTC. It codes for CASSLSHRTETQETQYF.

The chain uses TRBV6-5 and TRBJ1-2; D call uncertain. V was cut by 6 bases and J by 3 bases, with 11 bases left in between. CDR1 and CDR2 from the germline V gene are MNHEY and SVGAGI. There are 13 residues in the CDR3. The CDR3 loop is CASRTQGDYGYTF. CDR3 DNA sequence: TGTGCCAGCAGAACTCAAGGAGACTATGGCTACACCTTC.

The chain joins TRBV6-5 to TRBJ1-1; D not resolved. The CDR3 is made up of 14 amino acids. Germline assignment: CDR1 MNHEY and CDR2 SVGAGI. V dropped 4 bases and J dropped 1 base, with 10 bases sitting between them. The CDR3 loop reads CASSSGWRNTEAFF. The CDR3 nucleotides read TGTGCCAGCAGTTCGGGATGGCGGAACACTGAAGCTTTCTTT.

J is TRBJ1-5 and V is TRBV7-8, with 10 positions matching TRBD1. This CDR3 has 17 residues. The germline V gene encodes CDR1 SGHVS and CDR2 FQNEAQ. After removal of 5 bases from V and 4 bases from J, the junction contained 11 bases not matched to a gene. Here the CDR3 reads CASSPYRDRGSNQPQHF. The CDR3, as DNA: TGTGCCAGCAGCCCCTACCGGGACAGGGGTTCAAATCAGCCCCAGCATTTT.

The chain joins TRBV5-4 to TRBJ2-3, with 10 bases fitting TRBD2. The CDR3 covers 16 residues. CDR1 is SGHNT and CDR2 is YYREEE in the germline V gene (reference sequence). V lost 0 bases, J lost 2 bases, and 3 bases stayed unmatched. The CDR3 DNA is TGTGCCAGCAGCTTGGCTAGCGGGGGCGACACAGATACGCAGTATTTT. Its translation: CASSLASGGDTDTQYF.

The chain has TRBV4-1 and TRBJ2-7, with 8 bases identical to TRBD1. This CDR3 is built from 14 residues. CDR1 is MGHRA and CDR2 is YSYEKL in the germline V gene. The junction had 6 bases not matched to a gene; V was cut back by 5 bases and J by 3 bases. This chain's CDR3 is CASSFGQGNYEQYF. CDR3 in DNA: TGCGCCAGCAGCTTTGGACAGGGTAACTACGAGCAGTACTTC.

This clone was counted a single time. This rearrangement joins TRBV4-3 to TRBJ2-3, with 8 bases lining up with TRBD2. The CDR3 covers 19 residues. J was trimmed by 3 bases and V by 0 bases; bases with no gene match: 14. The germline gives CDR1 LGHNA, CDR2 YSLEER. CDR3 nucleotide sequence: TGCGCCAGCAGCCAAGATCTATGGCCTAGCGGGCATCAAACAGATACGCAGTATTTT. Its translation: CASSQDLWPSGHQTDTQYF.

Turning to this clone: At one end the junction does not follow the germline gene, possibly because of a read error. The chain has TRBV7-9 and TRBJ1-1; 8 nucleotides align to TRBD1. Germline V gives CDR1 SEHNR, CDR2 FQNEAQ (reference sequence). This CDR3 has 12 residues. CDR3 coding DNA: TGTTCCAGCATCCAGGGGGCGGCTGAAGCTTTCTTT. Its translation is CSSIQGAAEAFF.

The chain couples TRBV30 to TRBJ2-1; TRBD2 matches 10 bases. The germline gives CDR1 GTSNPN, CDR2 SVGIG (reference sequence). V was pared by 3 bases and J by 5 bases, with 1 base of the junction left unmatched. The CDR3 totals 13 residues. The DNA of the CDR3 is TGTGCCTGGAGCCTAGCGGGAGACAATGAGCAGTTCTTC. It codes for CAWSLAGDNEQFF.

The chain carries TRBV13 and TRBJ1-1; TRBD1 matches 7 bases. V was clipped by 7 bases and J by 10 bases; unmatched bases: 9. Germline loops: CDR1 PRHDT, CDR2 FYEKMQ (reference sequence). The CDR3 runs 12 residues. The chain's CDR3 is CASIETGSRAFF. CDR3 nucleotide sequence: TGTGCCAGCATCGAGACAGGGTCGAGAGCTTTCTTT.

The table lists this clone with a few counts. This chain uses TRBV11-2 with TRBJ2-6; the D is unclear. The CDR3 loop spans 15 amino acids. The germline V and J ends were trimmed by 1 base and 0 bases, with 4 bases remaining between them. The germline CDR1 and CDR2 sequences are SGHAT and FQNNGV. CDR3 residues: CASSLGLSGANVLTF. The CDR3 DNA follows: TGTGCCAGCAGCTTAGGGCTCTCTGGGGCCAACGTCCTGACTTTC.

The rearrangement links TRBV19 to TRBJ2-3; no clear D gene. CDR1 is LNHDA, CDR2 SQIVND, per germline (reference sequence). This CDR3 is built from 15 residues. V dropped 10 bases and J dropped 8 bases, with 25 bases sitting between them. The CDR3 sequence is CATSPARGSYGTQYF. As DNA, the CDR3 is TGTGCCACCTCCCCCGCTAGAGGATCATATGGTACGCAGTATTTT.

J is TRBJ2-5 and V is TRBV7-6; TRBD2 matches 7 bases. The V gene's germline CDR1 is SGHVS and CDR2 FNYEAQ. This CDR3 is built from 16 residues. Germline trimming cut 0 bases from V and 5 bases from J; bases unmatched to any gene: 9. The CDR3 bases are TGTGCCAGCAGCTTAGCGCCTCGCCCCGGGGGGGAGACCCAGTACTTC. Translated: CASSLAPRPGGETQYF.

As for this clone: This sample includes further DNA sequences coding for the same CDR3. The chain couples TRBV18 to TRBJ1-1; maybe TRBD1 (5 bases). Between the trimmed V and J ends, which lost 2 bases and 3 bases, there was a span of 10 bases. The length of the CDR3 is 14 residues. Germline assignment: CDR1 KGHSH and CDR2 LQKENI. The CDR3 DNA sequence: TGTGCCAGCTCACCATATGGCAGGGACACTGAAGCTTTCTTT. Translation: CASSPYGRDTEAFF.

V and J are TRBV5-4 and TRBJ1-1, with D perhaps TRBD1 (5 bases). This CDR3 is built from 14 residues. Germline V CDR1 and CDR2: SGHNT, YYREEE (reference sequence). Between the trimmed V and J ends, which lost 3 bases and 4 bases, there was a span of 13 bases. CDR3: CASSSQGMVTEAFF. The CDR3 DNA is TGTGCCAGCAGCTCCCAGGGAATGGTCACTGAAGCTTTCTTT. Together with reference TRBV5-4 and TRBJ1-1, the CDR3 gives the full variable domain: ETGVTQSPTHLIKTRGQQVTLRCSSQSGHNTVSWYQQALGQGPQFIFQYYREEENGRGNFPPRFSGLQFPNYSSELNVNALELDDSALYLCASSSQGMVTEAFFGQGTRLTVV.

V is TRBV7-3 and J is TRBJ1-6, with D perhaps matching TRBD1 (5 bases). The CDR3 runs 13 residues. Deletions cut 4 bases from V and 8 bases from J, with 9 bases between. The germline V gene encodes CDR1 SGHTA and CDR2 FQGTGA. The CDR3 DNA follows: TGTGCCAGCAGCTGGGGGGGGGATTCACCCCTCCACTTT. Its translation is CASSWGGDSPLHF.

The chain has TRBV23-1 and TRBJ1-1; 7 nucleotides align to TRBD1. TRBV23-1 is known as an ORF, though its function is uncertain. This CDR3 is 13 amino acids long. V shed 9 bases, J shed 1 base, and the junction held 5 bases outside the gene matches. For the CDR3, the DNA is TGCGCCAGAGGGGACAGTGGGAACACTGAAGCTTTCTTT. Its protein product is CARGDSGNTEAFF.

This rearrangement joins TRBV5-6 to TRBJ1-1; D is unclear. CDR1 is SGHDT and CDR2 is YYEEEE in the germline V gene. The V gene lost 0 bases and the J gene lost 1 base, with 7 bases spanning the gap. The CDR3 contains 14 residues. The CDR3 spells CASSLEIRNTEAFF. CDR3 bases: TGTGCCAGCAGCTTGGAAATTAGGAACACTGAAGCTTTCTTT.

This clone was detected only a few times. V gene TRBV4-3 combines with J gene TRBJ2-3; possibly TRBD2 for D (6 bases). With 0 bases removed from V and 5 bases from J, the gap between germline ends came to 18 bases. The germline gives CDR1 LGHNA, CDR2 YSLEER. This CDR3 is built from 17 residues. CDR3 loop: CASSQDWIAEPGDTQYF. CDR3 DNA sequence: TGCGCCAGCAGCCAAGATTGGATAGCGGAGCCCGGAGATACGCAGTATTTT.

This clone showed up just a few times. The genes are TRBV6-1 and TRBJ1-6; 9 bases line up with TRBD1. The J segment lost 10 bases and the V segment lost 5 bases, leaving 6 bases of the junction unmatched. The CDR3 has 14 amino acids. The germline V gene has CDR1 MNHNS and CDR2 SASEGT. CDR3 nucleotide sequence: TGTGCCAGCAGTTCCGGGACAGGGTACTCACCCCTCCACTTT. Translation: CASSSGTGYSPLHF.

This clone was counted only a few times. This chain uses TRBV11-3 with TRBJ2-3; 13 bases align to TRBD2. Losses at the gene ends were 5 bases for V and 12 bases for J; bases not matched to a gene: 8. The CDR3 spans 14 residues. Germline V gene sequence: CDR1 SGHNT, CDR2 YENEEA. The CDR3 nucleotides are TGTGCCAGCAGCCCCCGGACTAGCGGGAGTAGCCAGTATTTT. This encodes CASSPRTSGSSQYF. Together with reference TRBV11-3 and TRBJ2-3, the CDR3 gives the full variable domain: EAGVVQSPRYKIIEKKQPVAFWCNPISGHNTLYWYLQNLGQGPELLIRYENEEAVDDSQLPKDRFSAERLKGVDSTLKIQPAELGDSAVYLCASSPRTSGSSQYFGPGTRLTVL.